These 6 T cell receptor beta chains originate from one sample sequenced in a study of radiation and T cells in renal cell carcinoma. The repertoire was sequenced with immunoSEQ multiplex PCR; TCRdb's copy has only in-frame clones and lacks some. This sample has 60,000 to 75,000 clones, with approximately 80% found just once. The sample's time point: blood 4 weeks post-SBRT, at nephrectomy. Treatment indicated: 15 Gy SBRT to primary tumor, nephrectomy 4 weeks later. The input for sequencing was blood, taken from a patient whose treatment included radiotherapy and nephrectomy. The receptors were sampled from a man between 60 and 70 years old with renal cell carcinoma.

This clone was counted once. The chain carries TRBV19 and TRBJ1-4; the match to TRBD1 covers 11 bases. The CDR3 loop spans 15 amino acids. V shed 3 bases, J shed 6 bases, and the junction held 3 bases outside the gene matches. Germline CDR1 is LNHDA and CDR2 is SQIVND (reference sequence). The CDR3 DNA is TGTGCCAGTAGTATTCCGGGACAGGGGGATGAAAAACTGTTTTTT. Protein sequence: CASSIPGQGDEKLFF. Filled out from reference TRBV19 and TRBJ1-4, the complete variable domain reads DGGITQSPKYLFRKEGQNVTLSCEQNLNHDAMYWYRQDPGQGLRLIYYSQIVNDFQKGDIAEGYSVSREKKESFPLTVTSAQKNPTAFYLCASSIPGQGDEKLFFGSGTQLSVL.

The J gene is TRBJ1-1, the V gene TRBV20-1; D gene uncertain. The CDR3 extends over 10 amino acids. Trimming shortened V by 3 bases and J by 10 bases, and 9 bases separated the two germline ends. In germline, CDR1 is DFQATT, CDR2 SNEGSKA (reference sequence). CDR3 region: CSARREGAFF. CDR3 coding DNA: TGCAGTGCTAGGAGGGAGGGAGCTTTCTTT.

J is TRBJ2-1 and V is TRBV11-2; 9 bases line up with TRBD2. The germline V gene encodes CDR1 SGHAT and CDR2 FQNNGV. There are 15 residues in the CDR3. The V segment lost 4 bases and the J segment 7 bases; nucleotides outside the gene matches: 8. The CDR3 DNA sequence: TGTGCCAGCAGCTCCCCTCGCGGGAGGGGAAATGAGCAGTTCTTC. Its translation: CASSSPRGRGNEQFF.

The rearrangement uses TRBV19 and TRBJ1-1; 7 positions match TRBD1. The CDR3 is made up of 13 amino acids. J gave up 5 bases and V 7 bases, and 7 bases lay outside the gene matches. Germline loops: CDR1 LNHDA, CDR2 SQIVND (reference sequence). In DNA form, the CDR3 reads TGTGCCAGTACCCGAGACAGGGTTACTGAAGCTTTCTTT. Translation gives CASTRDRVTEAFF.

The rearrangement uses TRBV7-6 and TRBJ2-3, with D perhaps matching TRBD1 (6 bases). Germline lookup yields CDR1 SGHVS and CDR2 FNYEAQ. Trimming took off 5 bases at V and 2 bases at J, with 11 bases between the two ends. The CDR3 has 14 residues. CDR3 sequence: CASSPGQYTDTQYF. CDR3 nucleotides: TGTGCCAGCAGCCCTGGACAGTACACAGATACGCAGTATTTT.

Concerning this clone itself: At one end the junction does not follow the germline gene, possibly because of a read error. The genes are TRBV5-1 and TRBJ2-3; TRBD2 matches at 8 bases. This CDR3 is 16 amino acids long. Germline loops: CDR1 SGHRS, CDR2 YFSETQ. CDR3 in DNA: TGCGCCAGCACCTTGCTGGCGGGAGGCAGCACAGATACGCAGTATTTT. Its translation is CASTLLAGGSTDTQYF.